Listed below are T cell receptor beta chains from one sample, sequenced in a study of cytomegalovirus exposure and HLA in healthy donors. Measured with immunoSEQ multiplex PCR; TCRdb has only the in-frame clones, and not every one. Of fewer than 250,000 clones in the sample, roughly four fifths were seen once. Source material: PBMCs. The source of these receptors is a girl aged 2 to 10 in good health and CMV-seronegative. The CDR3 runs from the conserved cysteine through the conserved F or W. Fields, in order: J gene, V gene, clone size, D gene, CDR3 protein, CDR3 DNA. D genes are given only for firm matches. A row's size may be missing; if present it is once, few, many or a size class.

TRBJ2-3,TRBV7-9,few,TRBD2,CASSLLAGGADTQYF,TGTGCCAGCAGCCTCCTAGCGGGAGGGGCAGATACGCAGTATTTT
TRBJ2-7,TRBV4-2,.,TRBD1,CASSRQPGQVPYEQYF,TGTGCCAGCAGCCGCCAGCCGGGACAGGTCCCCTACGAGCAGTACTTC
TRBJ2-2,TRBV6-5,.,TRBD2,CASSYSLAGHTGELFF,TGTGCCAGCAGTTACTCCTTAGCGGGGCACACCGGGGAGCTGTTTTTT
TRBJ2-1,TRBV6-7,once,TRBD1,CATRPGQGSNNEQFF,TGTGCCACCCGGCCGGGACAGGGATCAAACAATGAGCAGTTCTTC
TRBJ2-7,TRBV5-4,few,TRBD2,CASSQSSGGSLEQYF,TGTGCCAGCAGCCAGTCTAGCGGGGGGTCTCTCGAGCAGTACTTC
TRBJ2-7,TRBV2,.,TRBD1,CASSKGQSSYEQYF,TGTGCCAGCAGTAAGGGACAGAGCTCCTACGAGCAGTACTTC
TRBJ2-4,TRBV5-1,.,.,CASRLTGTPDIQYF,TGCGCCAGCAGACTTACCGGGACTCCGGACATTCAGTACTTC
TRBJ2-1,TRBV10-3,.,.,CAISESTGSYNEQFF,TGTGCCATCAGTGAGTCTACGGGCTCCTACAATGAGCAGTTCTTC
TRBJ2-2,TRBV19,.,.,CASSIGDYPTGELFF,TGTGCCAGTAGTATTGGCGACTACCCCACCGGGGAGCTGTTTTTT
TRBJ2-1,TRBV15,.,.,CATSNPPGNEQFF,TGTGCCACCAGCAATCCACCGGGGAATGAGCAGTTCTTC
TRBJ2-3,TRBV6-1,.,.,CASTQGTDTQYF,TGTGCCAGCACCCAGGGTACAGATACGCAGTATTTT
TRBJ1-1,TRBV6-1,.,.,CASRDSGRTEAFF,TGTGCCAGCAGGGACAGTGGCCGAACTGAAGCTTTCTTT
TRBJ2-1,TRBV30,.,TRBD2,CAWHTVAGAYNEQFF,TGTGCCTGGCACACCGTAGCGGGGGCCTACAATGAGCAGTTCTTC
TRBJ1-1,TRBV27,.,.,CASSSLTEAFF,TGTGCCAGCAGCTCTCTCACTGAAGCTTTCTTT
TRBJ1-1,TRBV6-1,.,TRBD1,CASSVGGGNTEAFF,TGTGCCAGCAGTGTAGGGGGCGGGAACACTGAAGCTTTCTTT
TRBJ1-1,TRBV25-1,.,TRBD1,CASSGRYRGNTEAFF,TGTGCCAGCAGTGGACGATACAGGGGGAACACTGAAGCTTTCTTT
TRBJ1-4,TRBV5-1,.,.,CASSLVFGATNEKLFF,TGCGCCAGCAGCTTGGTTTTCGGAGCAACTAATGAAAAACTGTTTTTT
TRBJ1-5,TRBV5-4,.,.,CASSAGLSNQPQHF,TGTGCCAGCAGTGCGGGGCTGAGCAATCAGCCCCAGCATTTT
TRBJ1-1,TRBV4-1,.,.,CASSHPVRGKNTEAFF,TGCGCCAGCAGCCACCCTGTACGGGGGAAGAACACTGAAGCTTTCTTT
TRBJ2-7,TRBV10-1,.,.,CASSGAGSNEQYF,TGCGCCAGCAGTGGTGCAGGGTCCAACGAGCAGTACTTC
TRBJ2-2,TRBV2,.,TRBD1,CASTGTGGAPGELFF,TGTGCCAGCACGGGGACAGGGGGCGCCCCCGGGGAGCTGTTTTTT
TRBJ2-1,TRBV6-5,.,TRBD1,CASSYLKGQGAGEQFF,TGTGCCAGCAGTTACCTTAAGGGACAGGGGGCAGGTGAGCAGTTCTTC
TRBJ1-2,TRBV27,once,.,CASTRGGKEDGYTF,TGTGCCAGCACCCGTGGAGGGAAAGAGGATGGCTACACCTTC
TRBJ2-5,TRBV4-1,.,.,CASREGVGRSETQYF,TGCGCCAGCAGGGAGGGTGTAGGGAGGTCGGAGACCCAGTACTTC
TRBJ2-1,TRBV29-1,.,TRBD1,CSVERDRGPYNEQFF,TGCAGCGTTGAAAGGGACAGGGGGCCCTACAATGAGCAGTTCTTC
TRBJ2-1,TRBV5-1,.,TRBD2,CASSPDQSYSGGADSFF,TGCGCCAGCAGCCCAGACCAGTCGTATAGCGGGGGGGCCGATTCGTTCTTC
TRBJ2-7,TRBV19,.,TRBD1,CASSIDYRTGGMVYEQYF,TGTGCCAGTAGTATAGATTACCGGACAGGGGGCATGGTCTACGAGCAGTACTTC
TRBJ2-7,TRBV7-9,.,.,CSSSPGGYEQYF,TGTTCCAGCAGCCCCGGGGGCTACGAGCAGTACTTC
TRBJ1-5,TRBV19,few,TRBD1,CASSRGRDRSNQPQHF,TGTGCCAGTAGTCGGGGCAGGGACAGGAGCAATCAGCCCCAGCATTTT
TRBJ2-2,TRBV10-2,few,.,CASRRDGELFF,TGCGCCAGCAGACGGGACGGGGAGCTGTTTTTT
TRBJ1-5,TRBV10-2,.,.,CASSEWLDRGQPQHF,TGCGCCAGCAGTGAGTGGTTGGACCGGGGTCAGCCCCAGCATTTT
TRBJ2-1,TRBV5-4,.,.,CASSQKGRSYNEQFF,TGTGCCAGCAGCCAAAAAGGCAGGTCCTACAATGAGCAGTTCTTC
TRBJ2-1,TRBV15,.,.,CATSRAVNEQFF,TGTGCCACCAGCAGAGCCGTCAATGAGCAGTTCTTC
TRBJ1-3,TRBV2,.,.,CASRKDIGNTIYF,TGTGCCAGCAGAAAGGACATTGGAAACACCATATATTTT
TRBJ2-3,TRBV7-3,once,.,CASSLVVGGQDTQYF,TGTGCCAGCAGCTTAGTAGTGGGGGGGCAAGATACGCAGTATTTT
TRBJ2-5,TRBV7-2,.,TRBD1,CASSPTGGEETQYF,TGTGCCAGCAGTCCGACAGGGGGCGAAGAGACCCAGTACTTC
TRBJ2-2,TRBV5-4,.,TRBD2,CASSFGGLAGETGELFF,TGTGCCAGCAGCTTCGGGGGCCTAGCGGGGGAAACCGGGGAGCTGTTTTTT
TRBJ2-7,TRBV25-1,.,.,CASSELFPPGTYEQYF,TGTGCCAGCAGTGAACTCTTCCCGCCAGGGACCTACGAGCAGTACTTC
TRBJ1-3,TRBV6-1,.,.,CASIRGPNSGNTIYF,TGTGCCAGCATCCGAGGTCCTAACTCTGGAAACACCATATATTTT
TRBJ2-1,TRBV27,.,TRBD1,CASSLLTPTGAYINEQFF,TGTGCCAGCAGTTTACTTACCCCAACAGGGGCTTACATCAATGAGCAGTTCTTC
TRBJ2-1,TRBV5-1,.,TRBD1,CASSQDRSYNEQFF,TGCGCCAGCAGTCAGGACAGGTCCTACAATGAGCAGTTCTTC
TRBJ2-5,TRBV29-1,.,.,CSVEVQAAELQETQYF,TGCAGCGTTGAAGTACAGGCGGCGGAGCTCCAAGAGACCCAGTACTTC
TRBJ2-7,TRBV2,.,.,CASMEGSYEQYF,TGTGCCAGCATGGAGGGATCCTACGAGCAGTACTTC
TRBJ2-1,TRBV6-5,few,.,CASRGLYNEQFF,TGTGCCAGCAGGGGGCTGTACAATGAGCAGTTCTTC
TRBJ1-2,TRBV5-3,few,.,CARSDRVRPVRGRTF,TGTGCCAGAAGCGATAGGGTGAGGCCCGTTCGGGGGAGAACCTTC
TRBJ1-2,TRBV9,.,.,CASSVGDMAGNYTF,TGTGCCAGCAGCGTAGGGGACATGGCAGGGAACTACACCTTC
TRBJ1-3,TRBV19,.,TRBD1,CATRTGPTVGTIYF,TGTGCCACCCGGACAGGACCGACTGTAGGCACCATATATTTT
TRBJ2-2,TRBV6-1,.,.,CASPRLSGAAGELFF,TGTGCCAGCCCTAGGCTCAGTGGGGCCGCCGGGGAGCTGTTTTTT
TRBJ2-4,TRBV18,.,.,CASSYTNIAKNIQYF,TGTGCCAGCTCGTACACTAATATAGCCAAAAACATTCAGTACTTC
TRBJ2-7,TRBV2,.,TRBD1,CASSSLLYDRASSYEQYF,TGTGCCAGCAGTTCTTTACTTTACGACAGGGCGAGCTCCTACGAGCAGTACTTC
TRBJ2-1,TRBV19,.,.,CASTQYTLPSTRRVEQFF,TGTGCCAGTACCCAGTATACCCTTCCCTCAACTAGACGGGTTGAGCAGTTCTTC
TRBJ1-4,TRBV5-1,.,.,CASSLSAPGEKLFF,TGCGCCAGCAGCTTGTCGGCGCCGGGAGAAAAACTGTTTTTT
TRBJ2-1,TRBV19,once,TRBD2,CASSILRTSGDDEQFF,TGTGCCAGTAGTATATTACGGACTAGCGGGGATGATGAGCAGTTCTTC
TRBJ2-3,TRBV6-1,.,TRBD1,CASTQGTSTDTQYF,TGTGCCAGCACACAGGGGACGAGCACAGATACGCAGTATTTT
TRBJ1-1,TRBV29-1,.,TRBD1,CSVEDRVTEAFF,TGCAGCGTTGAGGACAGGGTCACTGAAGCTTTCTTT